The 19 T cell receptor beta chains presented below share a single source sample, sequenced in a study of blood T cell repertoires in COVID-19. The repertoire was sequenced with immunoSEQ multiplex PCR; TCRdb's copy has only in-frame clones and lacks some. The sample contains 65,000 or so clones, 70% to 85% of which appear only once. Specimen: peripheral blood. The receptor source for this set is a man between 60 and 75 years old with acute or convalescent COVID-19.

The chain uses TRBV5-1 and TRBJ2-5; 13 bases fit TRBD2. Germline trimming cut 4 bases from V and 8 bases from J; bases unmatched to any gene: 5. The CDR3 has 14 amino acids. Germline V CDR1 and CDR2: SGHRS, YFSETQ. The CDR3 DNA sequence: TGCGCCAGCAGCATGGGACTAGCGGGGCGCACCCAGTACTTC. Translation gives CASSMGLAGRTQYF.

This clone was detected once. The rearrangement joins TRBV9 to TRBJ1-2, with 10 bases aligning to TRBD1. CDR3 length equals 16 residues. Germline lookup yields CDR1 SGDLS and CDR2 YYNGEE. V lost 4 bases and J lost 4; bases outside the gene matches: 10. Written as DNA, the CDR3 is TGTGCCAGCAGCCCGGCCGGGGACAGGGGCCCCTATGGCTACACCTTC. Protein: CASSPAGDRGPYGYTF.

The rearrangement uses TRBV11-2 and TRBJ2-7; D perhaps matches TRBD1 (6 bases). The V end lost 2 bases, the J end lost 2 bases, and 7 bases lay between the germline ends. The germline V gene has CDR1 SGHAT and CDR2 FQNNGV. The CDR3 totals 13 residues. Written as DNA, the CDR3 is TGTGCCAGCAGCTTATCAGGGGCCTACGAGCAGTACTTC. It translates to CASSLSGAYEQYF.

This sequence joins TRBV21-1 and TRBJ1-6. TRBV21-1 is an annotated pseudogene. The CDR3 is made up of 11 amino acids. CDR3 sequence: CASSPRSPLHF. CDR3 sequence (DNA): TGTGCCAGCAGTCCTCGGTCACCCCTCCACTTT.

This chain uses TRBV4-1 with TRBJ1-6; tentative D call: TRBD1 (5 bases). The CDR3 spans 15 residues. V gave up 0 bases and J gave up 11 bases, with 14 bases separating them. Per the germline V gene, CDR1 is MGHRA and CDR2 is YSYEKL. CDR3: CASSQDPGGWAPLHF. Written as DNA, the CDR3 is TGCGCCAGCAGCCAAGATCCGGGGGGGTGGGCACCCCTCCACTTT.

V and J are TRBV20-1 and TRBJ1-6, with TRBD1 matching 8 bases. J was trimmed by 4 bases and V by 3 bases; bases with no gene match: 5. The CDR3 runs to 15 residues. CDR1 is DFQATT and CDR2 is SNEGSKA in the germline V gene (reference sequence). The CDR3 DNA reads TGCAGTGCTAGTAGTACAGGGGGTTATAATTCACCCCTCCACTTT. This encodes CSASSTGGYNSPLHF.

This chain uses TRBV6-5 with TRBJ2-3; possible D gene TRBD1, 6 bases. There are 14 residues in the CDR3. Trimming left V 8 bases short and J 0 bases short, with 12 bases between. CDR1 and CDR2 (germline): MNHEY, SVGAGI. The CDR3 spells CASGRDISTDTQYF. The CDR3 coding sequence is TGTGCCAGCGGAAGGGACATTAGCACAGATACGCAGTATTTT.

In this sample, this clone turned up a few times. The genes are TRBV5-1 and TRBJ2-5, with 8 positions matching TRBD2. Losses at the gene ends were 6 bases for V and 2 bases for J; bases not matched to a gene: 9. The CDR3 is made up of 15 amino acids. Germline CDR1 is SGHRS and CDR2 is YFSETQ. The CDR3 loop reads CASIAGVAGQETQYF. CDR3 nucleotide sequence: TGCGCCAGCATCGCAGGGGTAGCGGGGCAAGAGACCCAGTACTTC.

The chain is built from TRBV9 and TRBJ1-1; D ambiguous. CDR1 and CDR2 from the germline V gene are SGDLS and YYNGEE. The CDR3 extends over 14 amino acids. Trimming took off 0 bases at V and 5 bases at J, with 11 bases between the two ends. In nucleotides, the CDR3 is TGTGCCAGCAGCGTAGTGACTGGTACGACTGAAGCTTTCTTT. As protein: CASSVVTGTTEAFF.

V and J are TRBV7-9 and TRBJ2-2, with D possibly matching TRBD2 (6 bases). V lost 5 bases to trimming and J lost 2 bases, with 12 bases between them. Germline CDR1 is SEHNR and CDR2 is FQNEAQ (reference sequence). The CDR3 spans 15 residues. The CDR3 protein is CASSPRGTNTGELFF. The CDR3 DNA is TGTGCCAGCAGCCCCCGGGGGACCAACACCGGGGAGCTGTTTTTT.

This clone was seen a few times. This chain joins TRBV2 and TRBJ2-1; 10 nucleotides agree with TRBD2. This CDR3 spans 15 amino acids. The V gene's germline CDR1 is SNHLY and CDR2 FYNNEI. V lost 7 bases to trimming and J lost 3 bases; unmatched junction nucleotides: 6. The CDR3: CASKDGLAVYNEQFF. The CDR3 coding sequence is TGTGCCAGCAAAGATGGACTAGCGGTCTACAATGAGCAGTTCTTC.

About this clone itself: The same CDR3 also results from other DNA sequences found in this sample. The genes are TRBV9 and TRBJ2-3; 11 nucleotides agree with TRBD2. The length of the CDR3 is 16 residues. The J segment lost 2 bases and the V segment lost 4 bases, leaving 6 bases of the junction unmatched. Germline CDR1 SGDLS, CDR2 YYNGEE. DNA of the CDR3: TGTGCCAGCAGCCCTATTAGCGGGGGGGCCACAGATACGCAGTATTTT. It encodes CASSPISGGATDTQYF.

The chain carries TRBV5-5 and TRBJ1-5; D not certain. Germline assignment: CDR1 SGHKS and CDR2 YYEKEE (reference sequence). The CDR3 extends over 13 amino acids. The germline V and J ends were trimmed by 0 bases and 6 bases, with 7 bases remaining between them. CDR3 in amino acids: CASSLDSGQPQHF. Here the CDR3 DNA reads TGTGCCAGCAGCTTGGACAGCGGTCAGCCCCAGCATTTT.

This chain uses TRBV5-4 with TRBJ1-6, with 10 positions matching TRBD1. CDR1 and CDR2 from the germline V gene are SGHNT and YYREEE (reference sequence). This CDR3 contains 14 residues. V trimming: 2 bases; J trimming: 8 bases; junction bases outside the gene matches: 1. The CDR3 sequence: CASSFGQGDSPLHF. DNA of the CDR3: TGTGCCAGCAGCTTCGGACAGGGGGATTCACCCCTCCACTTT.

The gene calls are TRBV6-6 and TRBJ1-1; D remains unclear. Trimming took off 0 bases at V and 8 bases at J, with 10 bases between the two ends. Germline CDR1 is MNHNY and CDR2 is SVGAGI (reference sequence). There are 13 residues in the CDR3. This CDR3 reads CASSYSAGEEAFF. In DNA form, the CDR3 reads TGTGCCAGCAGTTACTCGGCCGGGGAAGAAGCTTTCTTT.

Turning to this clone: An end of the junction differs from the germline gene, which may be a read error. Here the CDR3 DNA reads TGTGCTAGCAGTCCTTCTCCGCCAGGGTTTTTCACGGATGAGCAGTTCTTC. It translates to CASSPSPPGFFTDEQFF. The J gene is TRBJ2-1, the V gene TRBV7-7, with a weak D call TRBD1 (5 bases). This CDR3 contains 17 residues. CDR1 is SSHAT and CDR2 is FNYEAQ in the germline V gene (reference sequence). Full variable domain (rest looked up from reference TRBV7-7 and TRBJ2-1): GAGVSQSPRYKVTKRGQDVTLRCDPISSHATLYWYQQALGQGPEFLTYFNYEAQPDKSGLPSDRFSAERPEGSISTLTIQRTEQRDSAMYRCASSPSPPGFFTDEQFFGPGTRLTVL.

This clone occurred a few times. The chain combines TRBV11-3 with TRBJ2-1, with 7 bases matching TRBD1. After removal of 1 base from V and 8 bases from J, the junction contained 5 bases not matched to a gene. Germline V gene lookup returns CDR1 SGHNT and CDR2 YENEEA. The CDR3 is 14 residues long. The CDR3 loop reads CASSLGQGWDEQFF. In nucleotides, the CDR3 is TGTGCCAGCAGCTTAGGACAGGGATGGGATGAGCAGTTCTTC.

As DNA, the CDR3 is TGTGCCAGCAGCATAACAGGGGGAACTGGAAACACCATATATTTT. This codes for CASSITGGTGNTIYF. The V call is TRBV7-9, the J call TRBJ1-3; TRBD1 matches at 8 bases. Per the germline V gene, CDR1 is SEHNR and CDR2 is FQNEAQ (reference sequence). With 5 bases clipped from V and 2 bases from J, the junction kept 5 bases outside the gene matches. The CDR3 has 15 amino acids.

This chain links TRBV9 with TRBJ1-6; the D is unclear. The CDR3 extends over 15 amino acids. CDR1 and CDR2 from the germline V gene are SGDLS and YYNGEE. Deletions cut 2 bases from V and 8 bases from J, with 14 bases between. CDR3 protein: CASSVSPGEDSPLHF. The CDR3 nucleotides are TGTGCCAGCAGCGTCAGTCCCGGGGAGGATTCACCCCTCCACTTT.